The 23 T cell receptor beta chains below come from one sample, sequenced in a study of patients and donors after allogeneic stem cell transplantation. TCRdb independently ran MiXCR on the RT-PCR reads; one entry per CDR3 protein. The sample includes about 960,000 distinct CDR3 sequences, around 17% seen only once; the top ten take around 6%. Sequencing input: blood, either unsorted or a sorted T cell fraction (not recorded which). Receptors were obtained from a human donor who was either an allogeneic HSCT recipient or a stem cell or donor lymphocyte infusion donor (not recorded which). It is not recorded whose cells these are; they may come from a transplant donor.

This clonotype was observed a handful of times. CDR3: CASSVDVISSNTEAFF. The DNA for the CDR3 is TGTGCCAGCAGCGTAGACGTTATCTCATCCAACACTGAAGCTTTCTTT. The rearrangement uses TRBV9 and TRBJ1-1; D gene unclear. The CDR3 is 16 residues long. Germline V CDR1 and CDR2: SGDLS, YYNGEE. The V end was cut by 0 bases, the J end by 2 bases, with 14 bases between.

This clonotype was recorded many times. The rearrangement joins TRBV12-3 or TRBV12-4 to TRBJ1-1; TRBD1 is a possible D gene (6 bases). The CDR3 contains 16 residues. V lost 7 bases to trimming and J lost 4 bases, with 22 bases between them. The CDR3 DNA sequence: TGTGCCAGCACCTCCCATCGAGGGAGGGACACCACTGAAGCTTTCTTT. Translation: CASTSHRGRDTTEAFF.

The chain is built from TRBV25-1 and TRBJ2-4, with D perhaps matching TRBD1 (6 bases). Germline values: CDR1 MGHDK, CDR2 SYGVNS. V was cut by 6 bases and J by 3 bases, with 12 bases left in between. The CDR3 has 14 amino acids. The CDR3: CASRQGSGKNIQYF. Here the CDR3 DNA reads TGTGCCAGCAGACAGGGTTCGGGCAAAAACATTCAGTACTTC.

This clonotype was detected a few times. The rearrangement joins TRBV6-5 to TRBJ1-2; D is ambiguous. The CDR3 sequence is 12 residues long. Trimming stripped 7 bases from V and 6 bases from J, with 12 bases between. Germline loops: CDR1 MNHEY, CDR2 SVGAGI. Here the CDR3 DNA reads TGTGCCAGCACGTCGCGGATAGATGGCTACACCTTC. This codes for CASTSRIDGYTF.

This clonotype was seen only a few times. The chain joins TRBV5-1 to TRBJ2-3; D call uncertain. The length of the CDR3 is 14 residues. The V end was cut by 6 bases, the J end by 3 bases, with 14 bases between. Germline-derived CDR1 and CDR2 are SGHRS and YFSETQ. The CDR3, as DNA: TGCGCCAGCACCCCGGTCCGGTTTACAGATACGCAGTATTTT. Translation: CASTPVRFTDTQYF. The full variable domain, completed using reference TRBV5-1 and TRBJ2-3, is KAGVTQTPRYLIKTRGQQVTLSCSPISGHRSVSWYQQTPGQGLQFLFEYFSETQRNKGNFPGRFSGRQFSNSRSEMNVSTLELGDSALYLCASTPVRFTDTQYFGPGTRLTVL.

The chain is built from TRBV4-2 and TRBJ1-1, with D maybe TRBD1 (5 bases). The CDR3 runs to 18 residues. Germline V lookup: CDR1 LGHNA, CDR2 YNFKEQ. Trimming took off 0 bases at V and 1 base at J, with 18 bases between the two ends. The CDR3 loop is CASSQDDSKWNGNTEAFF. In DNA form, the CDR3 reads TGTGCCAGCAGCCAAGATGACAGCAAGTGGAATGGGAACACTGAAGCTTTCTTT.

This clonotype was counted only a few times. This chain connects TRBV12-3 or TRBV12-4 to TRBJ2-1, with a tentative D call TRBD1 (6 bases). V lost 7 bases and J lost 0, with 13 bases in between. The CDR3 is 15 residues long. The CDR3 protein is CASTLGQSSYNEQFF. For the CDR3, the DNA is TGTGCCAGCACTCTCGGACAGTCCTCCTACAATGAGCAGTTCTTC.

This clonotype was seen only a few times. The chain carries TRBV29-1 and TRBJ2-3; D is possibly TRBD1 or TRBD2 (5 bases each). This CDR3 comprises 16 residues. Looked up from germline, CDR1 is SQVTM and CDR2 is ANQGSEA. V lost 0 bases to trimming and J lost 0 bases, with 13 bases between them. The CDR3 DNA reads TGCAGCGTTGAAGAGGGGCGCCGGACTAGCACAGATACGCAGTATTTT. This translates into CSVEEGRRTSTDTQYF.

In this sample, this clonotype turned up many times. This chain joins TRBV20-1 and TRBJ1-1, with unresolved D. CDR1 DFQATT and CDR2 SNEGSKA come from the germline V gene (reference sequence). The CDR3 totals 9 residues. Trimming removed 4 bases from V and 8 bases from J, with 5 bases in between. In DNA form, the CDR3 reads TGCAGTGCTACCGGGGAAGCTTTCTTT. This codes for CSATGEAFF.

This clonotype was seen only a few times. This chain connects TRBV10-3 to TRBJ1-2, with TRBD1 as a possible D gene (5 bases). From germline, CDR1 is ENHRY and CDR2 SYGVKD. V lost 3 bases and J lost 2, with 13 bases in between. This CDR3 is built from 15 residues. The CDR3 coding sequence is TGTGCCATCAGTGAATGGGGCAGGTGGAACTATGGCTACACCTTC. It encodes CAISEWGRWNYGYTF.

This clonotype appeared a few times. The V call is TRBV11-2, the J call TRBJ2-2, with 7 bases identical to TRBD1. This CDR3 has 19 amino acids. Germline CDR1 SGHAT, CDR2 FQNNGV. The V gene end was trimmed by 7 bases and the J gene end by 5 bases; junction bases not matched to a gene: 22. Written as DNA, the CDR3 is TGTGCCAGCACCTTGAGAAAAAGTGTTACAGGGGCGCGGACCGGGGAGCTGTTTTTT. This codes for CASTLRKSVTGARTGELFF.

The chain is built from TRBV5-1 and TRBJ2-7, with a tentative D call TRBD1 (6 bases). The V and J ends lost 0 bases and 6 bases respectively, with 16 bases between them. CDR3 length: 15 amino acids. Germline CDR1 reads SGHRS; CDR2 reads YFSETQ. In DNA, the CDR3 is TGCGCCAGCAGCTTGGCCCCCCCGGGACAAGTCGAGCAGTACTTC. Its protein product is CASSLAPPGQVEQYF.

This clonotype was detected many times. The chain links TRBV24-1 to TRBJ2-7; 7 nucleotides match TRBD1. The CDR3 is 14 residues long. Germline CDR1 KGHDR, CDR2 SFDVKD. Trimming at V came to 4 bases and at J to 6 bases, leaving 8 bases not matched to a gene. DNA of the CDR3: TGTGCCACCAGTGAATCATCAGGGGACAGCGAGCAGTACTTC. Its translation: CATSESSGDSEQYF.

This clonotype occurred a few times. The chain is built from TRBV2 and TRBJ1-2, with D perhaps TRBD1 (6 bases). V lost 4 bases and J lost 5, with 17 bases in between. Germline V gene lookup returns CDR1 SNHLY and CDR2 FYNNEI. CDR3 length: 15 amino acids. This chain's CDR3 is CASSAPYRVGYGYTF. CDR3 nucleotides: TGTGCCAGCAGTGCCCCTTACAGGGTAGGATATGGCTACACCTTC.

This clonotype was seen only a few times. The rearrangement links TRBV6-1 to TRBJ2-7, with 10 bases aligning to TRBD1. The CDR3 contains 14 residues. After removal of 6 bases from V and 5 bases from J, the junction contained 7 bases not matched to a gene. Germline V gene sequence: CDR1 MNHNS, CDR2 SASEGT. The CDR3 bases are TGTGCCAGCAGACGGGACAGGGGAGGCGACGAGCAGTACTTC. Its translation: CASRRDRGGDEQYF.

The rearrangement links TRBV5-1 to TRBJ2-5; D possibly corresponds to TRBD2 (6 bases). CDR1 SGHRS and CDR2 YFSETQ come from the germline V gene. Trimming left V 4 bases short and J 5 bases short, with 24 bases between. The CDR3 spans 17 residues. The CDR3, as DNA: TGCGCCAGCAGCCCGGAGGGGCGAGGCCTGTCAACGGAGACCCAGTACTTC. Its translation is CASSPEGRGLSTETQYF.

A few counts support this clonotype. The genes are TRBV2 and TRBJ2-7; no clear D. Trimming removed 4 bases at V and 5 bases at J, with 12 bases between. There are 13 residues in the CDR3. Germline CDR1 is SNHLY and CDR2 is FYNNEI. The CDR3 sequence is CASSGVFGHEQYF. In DNA, the CDR3 is TGTGCCAGCAGTGGAGTCTTCGGCCACGAGCAGTACTTC.

In its sample, this clonotype was seen a few times. The J gene is TRBJ1-5, the V gene TRBV6-1, with 7 bases matching TRBD1. The CDR3 length is 14 residues. After removal of 6 bases from V and 3 bases from J, the junction contained 5 bases not matched to a gene. Germline V gene data show CDR1 as MNHNS and CDR2 as SASEGT. CDR3 amino acids: CASRGTGVNQPQHF. The DNA for the CDR3 is TGTGCCAGCAGAGGAACAGGGGTCAATCAGCCCCAGCATTTT.

This clonotype was counted between two and nine times. This chain uses TRBV6-2 or TRBV6-3 with TRBJ2-7; 9 positions match TRBD1. Trimming removed 0 bases from V and 3 bases from J; junction bases left unmatched: 0. The V gene's germline CDR1 is MNHEY and CDR2 SVGEGT. This CDR3 region has 14 residues. This CDR3 is CASSYSTGGYEQYF. CDR3 bases: TGTGCCAGCAGTTACTCGACAGGGGGCTACGAGCAGTACTTC.

J is TRBJ2-3 and V is TRBV20-1; D uncertain. CDR1 is DFQATT, CDR2 SNEGSKA, per germline (reference sequence). V lost 1 base and J lost 5, with 7 bases in between. The CDR3 runs to 12 residues. CDR3 sequence reads: CSARGLIDTQYF. Written as DNA, the CDR3 is TGCAGTGCTAGAGGGCTGATAGATACGCAGTATTTT.

The chain couples TRBV11-2 to TRBJ2-1; no clear D. This CDR3 has 18 residues. The V gene lost 3 bases and the J gene lost 5 bases, with 23 bases spanning the gap. Looked up from germline, CDR1 is SGHAT and CDR2 is FQNNGV. CDR3 amino acids: CASSLTRSTPYGDNEQFF. CDR3 DNA: TGTGCCAGCAGCTTGACCAGAAGTACACCATATGGGGACAATGAGCAGTTCTTC. Full variable domain (rest looked up from reference TRBV11-2 and TRBJ2-1): EAGVAQSPRYKIIEKRQSVAFWCNPISGHATLYWYQQILGQGPKLLIQFQNNGVVDDSQLPKDRFSAERLKGVDSTLKIQPAKLEDSAVYLCASSLTRSTPYGDNEQFFGPGTRLTVL.

This clonotype was observed a handful of times. This chain uses TRBV5-1 with TRBJ2-5, with D uncertain. Trimming took 3 bases from V and 4 from J, leaving 19 bases between them. Germline loops: CDR1 SGHRS, CDR2 YFSETQ. The CDR3 consists of 16 residues. The CDR3: CASSSQTPGASETQYF. The CDR3, as DNA: TGCGCCAGCAGCTCCCAGACACCGGGCGCATCAGAGACCCAGTACTTC.

In DNA, the CDR3 is TGCAGCGCTCTGGAAACCCTCGAGCAGTACTTC. It yields the protein CSALETLEQYF. The genes are TRBV29-1 and TRBJ2-7; D gene unclear. With 7 bases removed from V and 6 bases from J, the gap between germline ends came to 13 bases. There are 11 residues in the CDR3. Germline V gives CDR1 SQVTM, CDR2 ANQGSEA.